This T cell receptor (beta chain) was obtained from a study of blood T cell repertoires in COVID-19. Participants spanned ages roughly 18 to 95 years and resided in about 24 US areas. In the original workflow: Researchers report that nucleated cell counts were estimated from reference gene primer amplification. Sequenced by immunoSEQ multiplex PCR; TCRdb stores in-frame clones only, minus some. Clone size and V and J calls were adopted from that table, with D and trimming inferred from the DNA. The sample consists of a few hundred thousand clones, approximately 88% of them appearing once. The origin of this receptor is a man under 40 who had recovered from COVID-19. The sample consisted of PBMCs or T cells enriched from blood (not recorded which).

The CDR3 nucleotides read TGCGCCAGCAGCCCAGGGACAGGGGGTCAGCCCCAGCATTTT. It specifies CASSPGTGGQPQHF. The chain is built from TRBV10-2 and TRBJ1-5, with TRBD1 matching over 11 bases. The germline V gene has CDR1 WSHSY and CDR2 SAAADI. The trim removed 6 bases at V and 6 bases at J, leaving 4 bases unmatched. The CDR3 runs to 14 residues.